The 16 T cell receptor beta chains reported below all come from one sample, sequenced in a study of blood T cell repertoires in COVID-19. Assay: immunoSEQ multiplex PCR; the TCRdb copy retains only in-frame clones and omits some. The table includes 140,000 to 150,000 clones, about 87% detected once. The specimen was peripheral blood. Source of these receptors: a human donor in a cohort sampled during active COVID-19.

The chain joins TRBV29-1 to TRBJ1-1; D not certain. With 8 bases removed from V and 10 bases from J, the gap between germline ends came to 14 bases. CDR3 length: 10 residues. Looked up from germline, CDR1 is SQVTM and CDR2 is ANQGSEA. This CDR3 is CSSGPRAAFF. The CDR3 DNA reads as TGCAGCTCCGGTCCGAGGGCAGCTTTCTTT.

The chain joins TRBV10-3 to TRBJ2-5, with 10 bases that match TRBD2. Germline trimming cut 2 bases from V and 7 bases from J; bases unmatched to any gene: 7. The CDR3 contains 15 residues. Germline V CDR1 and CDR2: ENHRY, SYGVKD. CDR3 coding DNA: TGTGCCATCAGTGAGGGACTAGCGGAACTGAGGACCCAGTACTTC. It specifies CAISEGLAELRTQYF.

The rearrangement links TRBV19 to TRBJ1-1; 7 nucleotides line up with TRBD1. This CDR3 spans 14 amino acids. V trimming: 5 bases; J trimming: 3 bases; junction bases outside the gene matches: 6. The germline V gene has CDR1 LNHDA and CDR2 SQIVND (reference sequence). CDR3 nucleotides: TGTGCCAGTAGTCCCAGGGGGAGGTACACTGAAGCTTTCTTT. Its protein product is CASSPRGRYTEAFF.

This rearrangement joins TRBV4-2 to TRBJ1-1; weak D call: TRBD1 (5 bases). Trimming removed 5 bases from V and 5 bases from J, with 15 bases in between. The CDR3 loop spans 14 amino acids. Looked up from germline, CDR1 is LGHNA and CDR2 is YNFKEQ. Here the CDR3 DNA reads TGTGCCAGCAGCTTCGACGGGGGGAAAACTGAAGCTTTCTTT. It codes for CASSFDGGKTEAFF.

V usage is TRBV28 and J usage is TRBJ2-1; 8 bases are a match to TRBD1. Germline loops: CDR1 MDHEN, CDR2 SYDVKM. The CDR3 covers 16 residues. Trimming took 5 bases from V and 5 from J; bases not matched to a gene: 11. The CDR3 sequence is CASSITGTGYHNEQFF. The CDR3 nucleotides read TGTGCCAGCAGTATCACCGGGACAGGTTACCACAATGAGCAGTTCTTC.

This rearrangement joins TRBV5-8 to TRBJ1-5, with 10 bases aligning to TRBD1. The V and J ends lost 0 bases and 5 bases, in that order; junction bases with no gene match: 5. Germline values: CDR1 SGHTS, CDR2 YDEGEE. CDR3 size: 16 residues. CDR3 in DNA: TGTGCCAGCAGCTTGGAGACCGGGACAGGGGATCAGCCCCAGCATTTT. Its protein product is CASSLETGTGDQPQHF.

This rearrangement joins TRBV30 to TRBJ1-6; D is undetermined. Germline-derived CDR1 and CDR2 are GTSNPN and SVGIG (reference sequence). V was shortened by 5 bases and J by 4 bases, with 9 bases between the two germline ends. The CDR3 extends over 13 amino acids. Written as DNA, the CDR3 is TGTGCCTGGGTTGTGGAGTATAATTCACCCCTCCACTTT. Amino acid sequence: CAWVVEYNSPLHF.

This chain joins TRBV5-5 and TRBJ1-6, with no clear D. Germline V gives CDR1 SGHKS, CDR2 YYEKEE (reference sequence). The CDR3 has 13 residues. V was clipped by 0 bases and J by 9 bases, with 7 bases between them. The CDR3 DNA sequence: TGTGCCAGCAGCTTGGCCGAGTTTTCACCCCTCCACTTT. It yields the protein CASSLAEFSPLHF.

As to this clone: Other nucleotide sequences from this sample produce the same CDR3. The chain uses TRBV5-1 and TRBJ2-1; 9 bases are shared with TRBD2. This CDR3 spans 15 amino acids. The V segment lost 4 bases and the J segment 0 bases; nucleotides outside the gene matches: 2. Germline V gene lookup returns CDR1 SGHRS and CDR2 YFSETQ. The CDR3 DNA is TGCGCCAGCAGCCTAGCGGGAAGCTCCTACAATGAGCAGTTCTTC. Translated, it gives CASSLAGSSYNEQFF.

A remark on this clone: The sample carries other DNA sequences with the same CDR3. CDR3 nucleotides: TGTGCCAGCAGCTCAACACCGAACACTGAAGCTTTCTTT. Translated, it gives CASSSTPNTEAFF. The chain employs TRBV7-2 and TRBJ1-1; no reliable D call. Germline V CDR1 and CDR2: SGHTA, FQGNSA. The V end lost 4 bases, the J end lost 1 base, and 7 bases lay between the germline ends. The CDR3 extends over 13 amino acids.

CDR3 sequence (DNA): TGTGCCAGCAGCTTAGATGGTTGGCAGGGAGGAAAGACCCAGTACTTC. Its protein is CASSLDGWQGGKTQYF. The chain couples TRBV11-3 to TRBJ2-5; possibly TRBD2 for D (6 bases). CDR1 is SGHNT, CDR2 YENEEA, per germline. The CDR3 consists of 16 residues. V gave up 0 bases and J gave up 6 bases, with 17 bases separating them. The variable domain in full, with the rest retrieved from reference TRBV11-3 and TRBJ2-5, is EAGVVQSPRYKIIEKKQPVAFWCNPISGHNTLYWYLQNLGQGPELLIRYENEEAVDDSQLPKDRFSAERLKGVDSTLKIQPAELGDSAVYLCASSLDGWQGGKTQYFGPGTRLLVL.

CDR3 nucleotide sequence: TGTGCCAGCAGAGCCGGGACAAACTCGATCCTAGCCAAAAACATTCAGTACTTC. Amino acids: CASRAGTNSILAKNIQYF. The chain is built from TRBV2 and TRBJ2-4, with D possibly matching TRBD1 (6 bases). Germline CDR1 reads SNHLY; CDR2 reads FYNNEI. The V gene lost 6 bases and the J gene lost 0 bases, with 21 bases spanning the gap. CDR3 size: 18 residues.

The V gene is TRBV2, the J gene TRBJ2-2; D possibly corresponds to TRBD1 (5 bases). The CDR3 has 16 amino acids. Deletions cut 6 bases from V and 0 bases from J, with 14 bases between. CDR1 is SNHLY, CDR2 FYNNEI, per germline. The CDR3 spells CASRSLAGSNTGELFF. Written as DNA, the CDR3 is TGTGCCAGCAGGTCCTTAGCAGGGTCGAACACCGGGGAGCTGTTTTTT.

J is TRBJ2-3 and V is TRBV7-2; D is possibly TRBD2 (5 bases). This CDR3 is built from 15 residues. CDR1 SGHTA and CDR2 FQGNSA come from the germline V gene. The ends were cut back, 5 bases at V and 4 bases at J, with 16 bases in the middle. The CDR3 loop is CASSISSGVPDTQYF. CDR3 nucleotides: TGTGCCAGCAGCATAAGTTCCGGGGTGCCAGATACGCAGTATTTT.

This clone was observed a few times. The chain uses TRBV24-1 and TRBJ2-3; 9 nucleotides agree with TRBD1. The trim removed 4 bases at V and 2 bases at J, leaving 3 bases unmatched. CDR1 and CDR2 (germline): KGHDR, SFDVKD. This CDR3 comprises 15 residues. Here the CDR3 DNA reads TGTGCCACCAGTGAGGGACAGGGCTCCACAGATACGCAGTATTTT. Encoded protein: CATSEGQGSTDTQYF.

For the CDR3, the DNA is TGTGCCAGCAGTTTCGGACAGGGAGGCTCACCCCTCCACTTT. It encodes CASSFGQGGSPLHF. The rearrangement links TRBV6-5 to TRBJ1-6, with TRBD1 matching over 8 bases. Germline V gene lookup returns CDR1 MNHEY and CDR2 SVGAGI. The V gene end was trimmed by 4 bases and the J gene end by 10 bases; junction bases not matched to a gene: 6. This CDR3 spans 14 amino acids.